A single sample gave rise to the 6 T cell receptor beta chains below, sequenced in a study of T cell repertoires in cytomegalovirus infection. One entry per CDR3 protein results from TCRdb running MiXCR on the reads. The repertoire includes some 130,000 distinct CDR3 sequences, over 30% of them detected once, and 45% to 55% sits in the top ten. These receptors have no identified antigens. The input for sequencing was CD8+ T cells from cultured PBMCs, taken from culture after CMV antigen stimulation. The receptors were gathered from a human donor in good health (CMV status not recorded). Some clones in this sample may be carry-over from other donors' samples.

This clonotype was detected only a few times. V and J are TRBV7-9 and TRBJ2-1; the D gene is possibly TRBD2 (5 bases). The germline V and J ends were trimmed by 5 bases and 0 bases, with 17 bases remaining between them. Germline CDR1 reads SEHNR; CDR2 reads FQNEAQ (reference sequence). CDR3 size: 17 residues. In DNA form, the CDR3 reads TGTGCCAGCAGCCCTAGCCTTACCCATACCTCCTACAATGAGCAGTTCTTC. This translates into CASSPSLTHTSYNEQFF.

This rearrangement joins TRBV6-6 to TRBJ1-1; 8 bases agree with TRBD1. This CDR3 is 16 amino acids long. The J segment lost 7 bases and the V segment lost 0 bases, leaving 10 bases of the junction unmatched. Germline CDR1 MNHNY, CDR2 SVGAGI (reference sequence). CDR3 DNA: TGTGCCAGCAGTTACTCTCGGACAGGGTATAACGGTGAAGCTTTCTTT. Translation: CASSYSRTGYNGEAFF.

CDR3 coding DNA: TGTGCCAGCAGCTTACTAGCGGGGGGATACAATGAGCAGTTCTTC. This translates into CASSLLAGGYNEQFF. The rearrangement joins TRBV11-2 to TRBJ2-1; 11 nucleotides match TRBD2. Germline CDR1 is SGHAT and CDR2 is FQNNGV. Losses at the gene ends were 2 bases for V and 4 bases for J; bases not matched to a gene: 1. This CDR3 comprises 15 residues.

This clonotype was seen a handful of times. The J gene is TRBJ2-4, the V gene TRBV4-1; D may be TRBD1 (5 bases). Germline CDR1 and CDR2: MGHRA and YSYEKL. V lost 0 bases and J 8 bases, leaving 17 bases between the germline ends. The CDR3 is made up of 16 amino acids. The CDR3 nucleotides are TGCGCCAGCAGCCAAGAGGAATTAGGGGTTTTGGACATTCAGTACTTC. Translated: CASSQEELGVLDIQYF.

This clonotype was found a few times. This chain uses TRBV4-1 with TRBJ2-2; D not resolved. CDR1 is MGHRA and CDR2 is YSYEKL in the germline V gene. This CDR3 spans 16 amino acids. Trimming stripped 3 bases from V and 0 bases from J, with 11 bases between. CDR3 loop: CASSHFPGTNTGELFF. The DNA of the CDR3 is TGCGCCAGCAGCCATTTCCCGGGTACGAACACCGGGGAGCTGTTTTTT.

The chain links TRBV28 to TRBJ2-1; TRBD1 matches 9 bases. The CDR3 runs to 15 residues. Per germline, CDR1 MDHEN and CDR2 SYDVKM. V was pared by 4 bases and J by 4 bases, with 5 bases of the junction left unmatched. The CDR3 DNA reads TGTGCCAGCAGTTCGGACAGGGGCAATTACAATGAGCAGTTCTTC. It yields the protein CASSSDRGNYNEQFF. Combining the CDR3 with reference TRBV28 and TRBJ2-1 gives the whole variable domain DVKVTQSSRYLVKRTGEKVFLECVQDMDHENMFWYRQDPGLGLRLIYFSYDVKMKEKGDIPEGYSVSREKKERFSLILESASTNQTSMYLCASSSDRGNYNEQFFGPGTRLTVL.